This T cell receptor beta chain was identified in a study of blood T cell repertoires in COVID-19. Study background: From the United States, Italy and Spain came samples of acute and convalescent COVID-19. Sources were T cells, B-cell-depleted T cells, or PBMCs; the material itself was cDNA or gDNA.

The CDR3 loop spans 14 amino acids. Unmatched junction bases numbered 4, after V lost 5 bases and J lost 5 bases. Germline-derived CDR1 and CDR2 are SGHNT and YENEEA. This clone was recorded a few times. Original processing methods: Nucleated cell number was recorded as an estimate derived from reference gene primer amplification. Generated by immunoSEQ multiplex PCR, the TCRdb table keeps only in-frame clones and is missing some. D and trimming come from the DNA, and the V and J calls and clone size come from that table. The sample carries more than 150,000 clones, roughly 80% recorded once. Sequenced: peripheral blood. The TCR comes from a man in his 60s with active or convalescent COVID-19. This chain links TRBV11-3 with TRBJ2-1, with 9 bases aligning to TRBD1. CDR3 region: CASSAGQGHNEQFF. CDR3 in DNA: TGTGCCAGCAGCGCGGGACAGGGACACAATGAGCAGTTCTTC.